What follows describes a single T cell receptor (beta chain). Its specificity is not known. Produced via immunoSEQ multiplex PCR; TCRdb's table is partial and in-frame only. The data contain about 65,000 clones, approximately 84% of them seen just once; the ten biggest clones take up approximately 3.8%. The record originates from a study of a mutant IDH1 vaccine in newly diagnosed glioma. Described time point: week 23, last vaccination. The study gave 300 ug of mutant IDH1 20-mer peptide per vaccine dose, with topical imiquimod. Germline-derived CDR1 and CDR2 are MNHNS and SASEGT. The CDR3 totals 15 residues. Trimming left V 1 base short and J 0 bases short, with 9 bases between.

The specimen comprised PBMCs, sampled from a glioma patient whose treatment included an IDH1 peptide vaccine. The chain links TRBV6-1 to TRBJ1-1; D ambiguous. This TCR was sampled from a man aged 25 to 40 with glioma. The CDR3 spells CASSEVPGMNTEAFF. The CDR3 DNA sequence: TGTGCCAGCAGTGAAGTTCCAGGCATGAACACTGAAGCTTTCTTT.